The 2 T cell receptor beta chains reported below all come from one sample, sequenced in a study of control samples from healthy donors and cancer patients. The table came from immunoSEQ multiplex PCR; TCRdb's copy has only in-frame clones and leaves some out. Among approximately 120,000 clones, approximately 90% were seen once, and the ten largest hold 15% to 20%. What was sequenced was blood. These receptors were obtained from a woman aged 45-65 years in good health.

This clone was seen only a few times. V usage is TRBV3-1 (or the pseudogene TRBV3-2) and J usage is TRBJ1-1; TRBD1 might be the D (5 bases). Between the trimmed V and J ends, which lost 8 bases and 3 bases, there was a span of 10 bases. This CDR3 is 12 amino acids long. Germline V gene lookup returns CDR1 LGHDT and CDR2 YNNKEL (reference sequence). The CDR3, as DNA: TGTGCCAGCCGGGGCTGGGACACTGAAGCTTTCTTT. This gives the protein CASRGWDTEAFF.

This clone was counted between two and nine times. J is TRBJ1-5 and V is TRBV20-1; D is ambiguous. V was pared by 3 bases and J by 4 bases, with 10 bases between. CDR3 length equals 13 residues. Germline V gene data show CDR1 as DFQATT and CDR2 as SNEGSKA (reference sequence). The DNA for the CDR3 is TGCAGTGCTAGTAGTCCGGGGAATCAGCCCCAGCATTTT. Amino acid sequence: CSASSPGNQPQHF.